These T cell receptor beta chains were read from a single sample in a study of neurological immune-mediated disorders. TCRdb recomputed calls from the 5' RACE reads with MiXCR, one row per CDR3 protein. The sample shows roughly 80,000 distinct CDR3 sequences, around 6% of them seen only once. Sequenced sample: PBMCs. All receptors derive from a woman aged 55-70 years with multiple sclerosis. CDR3s include the opening cysteine and the closing phenylalanine or tryptophan. A D gene is named only where the DNA matches it firmly. Clone size is not always given. Where it is, it says once, few, many or a class for expanded clones.

clone_size: -; v_call: TRBV20-1; d_call: -; j_call: TRBJ2-5; cdr3_aa: CSAPSETQETQYF; cdr3_nt: TGCAGTGCTCCTAGCGAAACCCAAGAGACCCAGTACTTC
clone_size: many; v_call: TRBV7-8; d_call: TRBD1; j_call: TRBJ2-5; cdr3_aa: CASSYSGTGDQETQYF; cdr3_nt: TGTGCCAGCAGCTACTCCGGGACAGGGGACCAAGAGACCCAGTACTTC
clone_size: many; v_call: TRBV5-1; d_call: -; j_call: TRBJ2-5; cdr3_aa: CASSPWGLQETQYF; cdr3_nt: TGCGCCAGCTCCCCTTGGGGGCTTCAAGAGACCCAGTACTTC
clone_size: many; v_call: TRBV5-1; d_call: TRBD1; j_call: TRBJ1-6; cdr3_aa: CASSLEVQGANSPLHF; cdr3_nt: TGCGCCAGCAGCTTGGAAGTACAGGGGGCAAATTCACCCCTCCACTTT
clone_size: many; v_call: TRBV29-1; d_call: -; j_call: TRBJ2-1; cdr3_aa: CSVEFVGGNEQFF; cdr3_nt: TGCAGCGTTGAATTCGTGGGGGGCAATGAGCAGTTCTTC
clone_size: many; v_call: TRBV5-8; d_call: -; j_call: TRBJ1-1; cdr3_aa: CASSLAPGGRTEAFF; cdr3_nt: TGTGCCAGCAGCTTGGCCCCAGGAGGTCGGACTGAAGCTTTCTTT
clone_size: many; v_call: TRBV5-5; d_call: TRBD1; j_call: TRBJ1-2; cdr3_aa: CASSPIGTGINYGYTF; cdr3_nt: TGTGCCAGCAGCCCAATTGGGACAGGAATTAACTATGGCTACACCTTC
clone_size: many; v_call: TRBV20-1; d_call: -; j_call: TRBJ1-1; cdr3_aa: CSALRDTEAFF; cdr3_nt: TGCAGTGCCCTCCGGGACACTGAAGCTTTCTTT
clone_size: many; v_call: TRBV5-1; d_call: -; j_call: TRBJ2-7; cdr3_aa: CASSLGSRNHEQYF; cdr3_nt: TGCGCCAGCAGCTTGGGCTCACGAAATCACGAGCAGTACTTC
clone_size: -; v_call: TRBV7-8; d_call: -; j_call: TRBJ1-4; cdr3_aa: CASSLVETEEKLFF; cdr3_nt: TGTGCCAGCAGCTTAGTTGAAACAGAGGAAAAACTGTTTTTT
clone_size: -; v_call: TRBV6-1; d_call: -; j_call: TRBJ1-6; cdr3_aa: CASIMDSYNSPLHF; cdr3_nt: TGTGCCAGCATAATGGACTCCTATAATTCACCCCTCCACTTT
clone_size: many; v_call: TRBV7-2; d_call: -; j_call: TRBJ1-2; cdr3_aa: CASSILVWDGYTF; cdr3_nt: TGTGCCAGCAGCATCCTGGTATGGGATGGCTACACCTTC
clone_size: many; v_call: TRBV12-3/TRBV12-4; d_call: -; j_call: TRBJ1-2; cdr3_aa: CASSPGYGYTF; cdr3_nt: TGTGCCAGCAGCCCAGGGTATGGCTACACCTTC
clone_size: many; v_call: TRBV5-1; d_call: TRBD1; j_call: TRBJ2-5; cdr3_aa: CASSYGQVTQETQYF; cdr3_nt: TGCGCCAGCAGCTACGGACAGGTGACCCAAGAGACCCAGTACTTC
clone_size: -; v_call: TRBV6-1; d_call: -; j_call: TRBJ1-1; cdr3_aa: CASSEYTEAFF; cdr3_nt: TGTGCCAGCAGTGAATATACAGAAGCTTTCTTT
clone_size: many; v_call: TRBV5-1; d_call: -; j_call: TRBJ2-1; cdr3_aa: CASSLDPGSYNEQFF; cdr3_nt: TGCGCCAGCAGCTTGGACCCAGGGTCCTACAATGAGCAGTTCTTC
clone_size: few; v_call: TRBV5-5; d_call: TRBD2; j_call: TRBJ2-1; cdr3_aa: CASSLGGGILTNEQFF; cdr3_nt: TGTGCCAGCAGCTTGGGCGGGGGGATCCTAACCAATGAGCAGTTCTTC
clone_size: many; v_call: TRBV28; d_call: -; j_call: TRBJ2-7; cdr3_aa: CASSLYGGGYEQYF; cdr3_nt: TGTGCCAGCAGTTTATATGGAGGAGGATACGAGCAGTACTTC
clone_size: many; v_call: TRBV9; d_call: TRBD2; j_call: TRBJ2-2; cdr3_aa: CASSETSGGGNTGELFF; cdr3_nt: TGTGCCAGCAGCGAGACTAGCGGGGGCGGGAACACCGGGGAGCTGTTTTTT
clone_size: many; v_call: TRBV7-9; d_call: -; j_call: TRBJ2-2; cdr3_aa: CASSLWGGGELFF; cdr3_nt: TGTGCCAGCAGCTTATGGGGCGGCGGGGAGCTGTTTTTT
clone_size: many; v_call: TRBV9; d_call: -; j_call: TRBJ2-1; cdr3_aa: CASSLLRQFHNEQFF; cdr3_nt: TGTGCCAGCAGCCTTCTCAGGCAGTTCCACAATGAGCAGTTCTTC
clone_size: many; v_call: TRBV5-1; d_call: -; j_call: TRBJ1-1; cdr3_aa: CASSLVPGTNTEAFF; cdr3_nt: TGCGCCAGCAGCTTGGTTCCAGGGACGAACACTGAAGCTTTCTTT
clone_size: many; v_call: TRBV12-3/TRBV12-4; d_call: -; j_call: TRBJ1-1; cdr3_aa: CASSPSGRYTEAFF; cdr3_nt: TGTGCCAGCAGTCCGTCGGGACGGTACACTGAAGCTTTCTTT
clone_size: -; v_call: TRBV14; d_call: TRBD2; j_call: TRBJ2-1; cdr3_aa: CASSVLLGLAKNNEQFF; cdr3_nt: TGTGCCAGCAGCGTTCTACTCGGACTAGCGAAAAACAATGAGCAGTTCTTC
clone_size: -; v_call: TRBV27; d_call: -; j_call: TRBJ2-6; cdr3_aa: CASNPLGSGANVLTF; cdr3_nt: TGTGCCAGCAATCCTCTCGGTTCTGGGGCCAACGTCCTGACTTTC
clone_size: many; v_call: TRBV30; d_call: -; j_call: TRBJ1-5; cdr3_aa: CAWSVQGYQPQHF; cdr3_nt: TGTGCCTGGAGTGTACAAGGGTATCAGCCCCAGCATTTT
clone_size: many; v_call: TRBV9; d_call: -; j_call: TRBJ2-3; cdr3_aa: CASSVGVSSTDTQYF; cdr3_nt: TGTGCCAGCAGCGTAGGGGTTTCGAGCACAGATACGCAGTATTTT
clone_size: many; v_call: TRBV20-1; d_call: -; j_call: TRBJ1-6; cdr3_aa: CSARERGKEGPNSPLHF; cdr3_nt: TGCAGTGCTAGAGAGAGAGGGAAAGAGGGTCCTAATTCACCCCTCCACTTT
clone_size: many; v_call: TRBV5-1; d_call: -; j_call: TRBJ2-7; cdr3_aa: CASSLVGVNYEQYF; cdr3_nt: TGCGCCAGCAGCTTGGTGGGGGTCAACTACGAGCAGTACTTC
clone_size: few; v_call: TRBV6-2/TRBV6-3; d_call: TRBD1; j_call: TRBJ2-3; cdr3_aa: CASKEGPTGGLDTQYF; cdr3_nt: TGTGCCAGCAAGGAGGGGCCGACAGGGGGCTTAGATACGCAGTATTTT
clone_size: many; v_call: TRBV7-7; d_call: -; j_call: TRBJ2-3; cdr3_aa: CASSLIYSRATDTQYF; cdr3_nt: TGTGCCAGCAGCTTAATCTACAGCCGGGCGACAGATACGCAGTATTTT
clone_size: many; v_call: TRBV5-6; d_call: TRBD1; j_call: TRBJ2-5; cdr3_aa: CASSPLGTGGEETQYF; cdr3_nt: TGTGCCAGCAGCCCGTTAGGGACAGGGGGCGAAGAGACCCAGTACTTC
clone_size: many; v_call: TRBV28; d_call: -; j_call: TRBJ1-1; cdr3_aa: CASSQPPGRGNTEAFF; cdr3_nt: TGTGCCAGCAGCCAGCCACCAGGTCGCGGGAACACTGAAGCTTTCTTT
clone_size: many; v_call: TRBV20-1; d_call: -; j_call: TRBJ1-2; cdr3_aa: CSARGRTVDGYTF; cdr3_nt: TGCAGTGCTAGAGGCCGGACAGTGGATGGCTACACCTTC
clone_size: many; v_call: TRBV6-5; d_call: -; j_call: TRBJ2-3; cdr3_aa: CASSYFLGGTDTQYF; cdr3_nt: TGTGCCAGCAGTTACTTTCTAGGCGGCACAGATACGCAGTATTTT
clone_size: many; v_call: TRBV3-1; d_call: -; j_call: TRBJ1-3; cdr3_aa: CASSPLLSGNTIYF; cdr3_nt: TGTGCCAGCAGCCCACTTCTCTCTGGAAACACCATATATTTT
clone_size: many; v_call: TRBV5-1; d_call: -; j_call: TRBJ1-6; cdr3_aa: CASSLGHRDGSPLHF; cdr3_nt: TGCGCCAGCAGCTTGGGGCACAGGGACGGTTCACCCCTCCACTTT
clone_size: many; v_call: TRBV12-3/TRBV12-4; d_call: TRBD2; j_call: TRBJ2-1; cdr3_aa: CASSQRAGDNEQFF; cdr3_nt: TGTGCCAGCAGCCAGCGTGCGGGGGACAATGAGCAGTTCTTC
clone_size: many; v_call: TRBV20-1; d_call: TRBD2; j_call: TRBJ2-3; cdr3_aa: CSAGPGLAGGRGTDTQYF; cdr3_nt: TGCAGTGCTGGCCCGGGACTAGCGGGGGGGCGAGGCACAGATACGCAGTATTTT
clone_size: many; v_call: TRBV27; d_call: -; j_call: TRBJ1-2; cdr3_aa: CASSSQGSYTF; cdr3_nt: TGTGCCAGCAGCTCCCAAGGAAGCTACACCTTC
clone_size: few; v_call: TRBV20-1; d_call: -; j_call: TRBJ2-1; cdr3_aa: CSARDAGVDEQFF; cdr3_nt: TGCAGTGCTAGAGATGCCGGGGTGGATGAGCAGTTCTTC
clone_size: many; v_call: TRBV5-1; d_call: -; j_call: TRBJ1-4; cdr3_aa: CASSPRGSTNEKLFF; cdr3_nt: TGCGCCAGCAGCCCCCGGGGTTCAACTAATGAAAAACTGTTTTTT
clone_size: few; v_call: TRBV5-6; d_call: -; j_call: TRBJ1-2; cdr3_aa: CASSFYICSARDGGLRGYTF; cdr3_nt: -
clone_size: few; v_call: TRBV10-1; d_call: -; j_call: TRBJ2-1; cdr3_aa: CASSADPDREQFF; cdr3_nt: TGCGCCAGCAGTGCCGACCCGGACAGAGAGCAGTTCTTC
clone_size: many; v_call: TRBV20-1; d_call: TRBD1; j_call: TRBJ2-7; cdr3_aa: CSAAGTGSAYEQYF; cdr3_nt: TGCAGTGCTGCTGGGACAGGATCAGCCTACGAGCAGTACTTC
clone_size: many; v_call: TRBV12-3/TRBV12-4; d_call: TRBD2; j_call: TRBJ2-3; cdr3_aa: CASTLAGSTDTQYF; cdr3_nt: TGTGCCAGCACCCTAGCGGGGAGCACAGATACGCAGTATTTT
clone_size: -; v_call: TRBV27; d_call: -; j_call: TRBJ2-1; cdr3_aa: CASGKGVTAYNEQFF; cdr3_nt: TGTGCCAGCGGCAAGGGGGTGACGGCCTACAATGAGCAGTTCTTC
clone_size: many; v_call: TRBV3-1; d_call: TRBD2; j_call: TRBJ2-1; cdr3_aa: CASSDRGLAGVEQFF; cdr3_nt: TGTGCCAGCAGCGACAGGGGACTAGCGGGGGTTGAGCAGTTCTTC
clone_size: many; v_call: TRBV28; d_call: -; j_call: TRBJ2-7; cdr3_aa: CASSTGGGEQYF; cdr3_nt: TGTGCCAGCAGCACCGGGGGAGGCGAGCAGTACTTC
clone_size: many; v_call: TRBV18; d_call: -; j_call: TRBJ1-1; cdr3_aa: CASSPPRGNTEAFF; cdr3_nt: TGTGCCAGCTCACCACCGAGGGGAAACACTGAAGCTTTCTTT
clone_size: many; v_call: TRBV20-1; d_call: -; j_call: TRBJ1-2; cdr3_aa: CSATDTVGAYTF; cdr3_nt: TGCAGTGCGACTGACACGGTCGGAGCCTACACCTTC
clone_size: many; v_call: TRBV20-1; d_call: -; j_call: TRBJ1-5; cdr3_aa: CSARVGSVSNQPQHF; cdr3_nt: TGCAGTGCTAGAGTTGGGTCAGTAAGCAATCAGCCCCAGCATTTT
clone_size: many; v_call: TRBV7-2; d_call: -; j_call: TRBJ1-2; cdr3_aa: CASSFADYGYTF; cdr3_nt: TGTGCCAGCAGCTTCGCGGATTATGGCTACACCTTC
clone_size: many; v_call: TRBV7-6; d_call: TRBD1; j_call: TRBJ2-7; cdr3_aa: CASSLVGTGDTYEQYF; cdr3_nt: TGTGCCAGCAGCTTAGTCGGGACAGGGGACACCTACGAGCAGTACTTC
clone_size: many; v_call: TRBV5-4; d_call: -; j_call: TRBJ2-7; cdr3_aa: CASSLGSNYEQYF; cdr3_nt: TGTGCCAGCAGCTTGGGCAGCAATTACGAGCAGTACTTC